Listed here are 18 T cell receptor beta chains from one sample, sequenced in a study of T-cell reconstitution after alpha-beta-depleted transplantation in children. For TCRbeta, the library was prepared with unique molecular identifiers. MiXCR was run by TCRdb on the PCR reads, yielding one entry per CDR3 protein. The sample has roughly 6,100 distinct CDR3 sequences, about 16% seen once. The sequences come from PBMCs, mostly from graft donor cells, collected 180 days after TCRalphabeta/CD19-depleted stem cell transplant. Receptor source: a patient between 2 and 10 years old who had a stem cell transplant for inherited bone marrow failure, so the T cells may come from the graft donor.

This clonotype has at least ten counts. In this CDR3 the conserved last residue, phenylalanine or tryptophan, is missing, so a read error is likely. It is unclear where the CDR3 begins or ends on the DNA, so no DNA is shown, and the CDR3 is as TCRdb lists it. The V call is TRBV7-9, the J call TRBJ2-1; whether TRBD1, the table's D call, matches the DNA was not checked. With termini counted, the CDR3 has 12 amino acids. Per the germline V gene, CDR1 is SEHNR and CDR2 is FQNEAQ (reference sequence). The CDR3 spells CASSFLGGTSST.

This clonotype showed up many times. The chain is built from TRBV5-1 and TRBJ2-7; 11 bases agree with TRBD2. Germline trimming cut 4 bases from V and 0 bases from J; bases unmatched to any gene: 0. Germline CDR1 is SGHRS and CDR2 is YFSETQ. The CDR3 is 14 amino acids. The CDR3 loop reads CASSGLAGSYEQYF. The CDR3 DNA follows: TGCGCCAGCAGCGGACTAGCGGGCTCCTACGAGCAGTACTTC. The complete variable domain, with remaining parts taken from reference TRBV5-1 and TRBJ2-7, reads KAGVTQTPRYLIKTRGQQVTLSCSPISGHRSVSWYQQTPGQGLQFLFEYFSETQRNKGNFPGRFSGRQFSNSRSEMNVSTLELGDSALYLCASSGLAGSYEQYFGPGTRLTVT.

This clonotype was recorded at least ten times. The rearrangement links TRBV27 to TRBJ2-1, with 15 bases fitting TRBD2. This CDR3 region has 16 residues. The V gene end was trimmed by 5 bases and the J gene end by 9 bases; junction bases not matched to a gene: 8. Per the germline V gene, CDR1 is MNHEY and CDR2 is SMNVEV (reference sequence). DNA of the CDR3: TGTGCCAGCAGTCCACCCGGGACTAGCGGGAGGACTGAGCAGTTCTTC. Translated: CASSPPGTSGRTEQFF.

This clonotype occurred many times. V usage is TRBV9 and J usage is TRBJ1-5; D is undetermined. The length of the CDR3 is 12 residues. Trimming cost V 2 bases and J 7 bases, with 7 bases left between them. The germline V gene has CDR1 SGDLS and CDR2 YYNGEE. The CDR3 spells CASSVHKQPQHF. Written as DNA, the CDR3 is TGTGCCAGCAGCGTCCACAAACAGCCCCAGCATTTT.

The gene calls are TRBV30 and TRBJ1-2; 10 nucleotides align to TRBD1. Germline assignment: CDR1 GTSNPN and CDR2 SVGIG (reference sequence). The junction had 11 bases not matched to a gene; V was cut back by 3 bases and J by 4 bases. CDR3 size: 16 residues. Written as DNA, the CDR3 is TGTGCCTGGAGCGGGGGACAGGGGATTCTTTTCTATGGCTACACCTTC. It encodes CAWSGGQGILFYGYTF.

In its sample, this clonotype was seen many times. V usage is TRBV7-2 and J usage is TRBJ2-7; 11 nucleotides line up with TRBD2. The CDR3 is 14 amino acids. V lost 6 bases, J lost 4 bases, and 5 bases stayed unmatched. Germline loops: CDR1 SGHTA, CDR2 FQGNSA. The CDR3 is CASRRTSGSYEQYF. CDR3 bases: TGTGCCAGCAGACGAACTAGCGGGAGTTACGAGCAGTACTTC. The variable domain in full, with the rest retrieved from reference TRBV7-2 and TRBJ2-7, is GAGVSQSPSNKVTEKGKDVELRCDPISGHTALYWYRQSLGQGLEFLIYFQGNSAPDKSGLPSDRFSAERTGGSVSTLTIQRTQQEDSAVYLCASRRTSGSYEQYFGPGTRLTVT.

There are many counts of this clonotype. This chain uses TRBV27 with TRBJ2-7; TRBD1 is a possible D gene (5 bases). V lost 5 bases and J 3 bases, leaving 23 bases between the germline ends. Germline V gene lookup returns CDR1 MNHEY and CDR2 SMNVEV (reference sequence). The CDR3 runs 17 residues. CDR3 sequence (DNA): TGTGCCAGCAGTCCCTACCCCAGGACCCAGGGCGGCTACGAGCAGTACTTC. It codes for CASSPYPRTQGGYEQYF.

This clonotype was picked up one time. The chain links TRBV29-1 to TRBJ2-2; D ambiguous. Per germline, CDR1 SQVTM and CDR2 ANQGSEA. This CDR3 spans 13 amino acids. With 8 bases removed from V and 8 bases from J, the gap between germline ends came to 18 bases. The CDR3 DNA sequence: TGCAGCATTCAAAGGGCGGCATATGGGGAGCTGTTTTTT. Amino acid sequence: CSIQRAAYGELFF.

This clonotype was detected many times. CDR3 sequence reads: CASSYSSTGGTLHF. CDR3 nucleotide sequence: TGTGCCAGCAGTTACTCATCGACAGGGGGCACCCTCCACTTT. The chain links TRBV6-5 to TRBJ1-6, with TRBD1 matching 10 bases. Germline V gives CDR1 MNHEY, CDR2 SVGAGI. V lost 0 bases to trimming and J lost 14 bases; unmatched junction nucleotides: 4. This CDR3 has 14 residues.

This clonotype was picked up many times. This chain joins TRBV7-9 and TRBJ2-7, with TRBD1 matching 10 bases. The germline V gene has CDR1 SEHNR and CDR2 FQNEAQ (reference sequence). The V gene end was trimmed by 3 bases and the J gene end by 0 bases; junction bases not matched to a gene: 5. There are 16 residues in the CDR3. The CDR3 bases are TGTGCCAGCAGCTTGACAGGGGGCAGTCTCTCCTACGAGCAGTACTTC. Translation: CASSLTGGSLSYEQYF.

In its sample, this clonotype was seen many times. This chain links TRBV7-2 with TRBJ2-2, with no clear D. Germline V gene sequence: CDR1 SGHTA, CDR2 FQGNSA. Trimming pared 3 bases from V and 4 bases from J, leaving 18 bases between. CDR3 size: 17 residues. CDR3 residues: CASSFPTLAPSTGELFF. CDR3 nucleotides: TGTGCCAGCAGCTTTCCTACCCTCGCCCCTAGCACCGGGGAGCTGTTTTTT.

This clonotype was seen a handful of times. This chain connects TRBV9 to TRBJ2-5; tentatively, D is TRBD2 (7 bases). Trimming left V 3 bases short and J 3 bases short, with 15 bases between. The CDR3 is 15 residues long. Germline CDR1 reads SGDLS; CDR2 reads YYNGEE. DNA of the CDR3: TGTGCCAGCAGCGAGGGGGGGGGGTCGGAAGAGACCCAGTACTTC. Its protein product is CASSEGGGSEETQYF.

In its sample, this clonotype was seen many times. This CDR3 is CAFQGERVGELFF. Here the CDR3 DNA reads TGTGCCTTCCAGGGGGAGCGGGTCGGGGAGCTGTTTTTT. The gene calls are TRBV7-9 and TRBJ2-2; tentatively, D is TRBD1 (7 bases). V lost 11 bases to trimming and J lost 7 bases, with 17 bases between them. Germline V gene data show CDR1 as SEHNR and CDR2 as FQNEAQ (reference sequence). The CDR3 runs to 13 residues.

There are many counts of this clonotype. The V gene is TRBV5-1, the J gene TRBJ2-1; a weak D match, TRBD2 (6 bases). Trimming left V 5 bases short and J 10 bases short, with 13 bases between. The germline CDR1 and CDR2 sequences are SGHRS and YFSETQ. The CDR3 is 12 amino acids. Written as DNA, the CDR3 is TGCGCCAGCAGTAGTCCTGGGGGGGAGCAGTTCTTC. Translating gives CASSSPGGEQFF.

This clonotype was detected ten times or more. The V call is TRBV5-1, the J call TRBJ2-2, with 12 bases that match TRBD1. Germline V CDR1 and CDR2: SGHRS, YFSETQ. Trimming cost V 0 bases and J 5 bases; bases outside gene matches: 5. The CDR3 spans 17 residues. This CDR3 is CASSLVRDRGLTGELFF. Written as DNA, the CDR3 is TGCGCCAGCAGCTTGGTCCGGGACAGGGGGCTAACCGGGGAGCTGTTTTTT.

This clonotype has at least ten counts. The chain uses TRBV5-6 and TRBJ2-1, with 9 nucleotides matching TRBD2. Germline V lookup: CDR1 SGHDT, CDR2 YYEEEE. The CDR3 spans 14 residues. V gave up 0 bases and J gave up 9 bases; unmatched junction bases: 4. CDR3 coding DNA: TGTGCCAGCAGCTTGGGGCTAGCGGGAATTGAGCAGTTCTTC. This translates into CASSLGLAGIEQFF.

At least ten counts were recorded for this clonotype. This chain connects TRBV15 to TRBJ2-7; D is possibly TRBD2 (6 bases). The CDR3 has 16 residues. Trimming stripped 0 bases from V and 2 bases from J, with 14 bases between. CDR1 and CDR2 (germline): LNHNV, YYDKDF (reference sequence). The CDR3: CATSRDGGTGAYEQYF. CDR3 DNA sequence: TGTGCCACCAGCAGAGATGGTGGGACGGGGGCCTACGAGCAGTACTTC.

This clonotype was detected many times. The J gene is TRBJ1-2, the V gene TRBV6-5; D ambiguous. The germline CDR1 and CDR2 sequences are MNHEY and SVGAGI. This CDR3 is 14 amino acids long. With 2 bases removed from V and 5 bases from J, the gap between germline ends came to 12 bases. The CDR3 DNA is TGTGCCAGCAGTTACGCGGGCTCCCGTTATGGCTACACCTTC. Amino acid sequence: CASSYAGSRYGYTF.